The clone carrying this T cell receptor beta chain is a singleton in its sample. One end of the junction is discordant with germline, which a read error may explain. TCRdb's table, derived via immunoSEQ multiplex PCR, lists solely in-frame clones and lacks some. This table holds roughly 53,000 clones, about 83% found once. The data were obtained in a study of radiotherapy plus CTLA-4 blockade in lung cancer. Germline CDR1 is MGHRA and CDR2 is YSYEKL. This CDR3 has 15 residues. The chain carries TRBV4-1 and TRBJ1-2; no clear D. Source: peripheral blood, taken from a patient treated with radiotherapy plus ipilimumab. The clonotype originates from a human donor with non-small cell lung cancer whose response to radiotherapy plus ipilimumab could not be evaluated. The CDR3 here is CASSQGPTDNYGYTF. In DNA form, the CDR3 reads TGCGCCAGCAGCCAAGGACCAACGGATAACTATGGTTACACCTTC.